This is a list of T cell receptor beta chains from one sample in a study of T cells expressing NK-cell markers. TCRdb reprocessed the 5' RACE reads and reports one entry per CDR3 protein, with no DNA. This table lists 150,000 to 200,000 distinct CDR3 sequences. The material sequenced was blood T cells: a sorted CD56 or NKG2C T cell subset, CD4+ or CD8+ T cells, or bulk PBMC T cells (not recorded which). The receptors originated from a man aged 18-75 years in good health. Both conserved end residues are part of each CDR3.

TRBJ1-2,TRBV19,CASNLGTGGNYGYTF
TRBJ2-1,TRBV7-9,CASQELLDDEQFF
TRBJ2-7,TRBV19,CASSAGPIGEQYF
TRBJ1-2,TRBV6-1,CASSELTGVVGYGYTF
TRBJ2-3,TRBV11-2,CASSLGHVRDTQYF
TRBJ1-2,TRBV27,CASRGGATPNYGYTF
TRBJ2-1,TRBV29-1,CSVEVESENEQFF
TRBJ2-7,TRBV5-6,CASSLVGQGLSYEQYF
TRBJ1-1,TRBV5-6,CASRVEVGGYTEAFF
TRBJ2-5,TRBV5-4,CASRPGLAGQETQYF
TRBJ2-2,TRBV6-5,CASSYSIFGDAGELFF
TRBJ1-3,TRBV11-3,CASSDRGNTIYF
TRBJ1-1,TRBV12-3/TRBV12-4,CASSFGGWDTEAFF
TRBJ1-6,TRBV12-3/TRBV12-4,CASSAAGLLYSPLHF
TRBJ2-5,TRBV5-4,CASSSRDSGQETQYF
TRBJ2-1,TRBV19,CASSILARAVDEQFF
TRBJ2-2,TRBV6-5,CASSSPYMAGELFF
TRBJ2-7,TRBV19,CASSIEAHSYEQYF
TRBJ2-7,TRBV12-3/TRBV12-4,CASTWTGGFEQYF
TRBJ1-5,TRBV12-3/TRBV12-4,CASSSASNQPQHF
TRBJ2-5,TRBV5-6,CASSFGLAPMETQYF
TRBJ1-2,TRBV10-1,CASRGRPFNYGYTF
TRBJ1-4,TRBV6-1,CASSPQGTNEKLFF
TRBJ2-5,TRBV28,CASSGRGGVLETQYF
TRBJ1-1,TRBV5-1,CASRAGQGSTEAFF
TRBJ2-2,TRBV6-1,CASSPVSWGDTGELFF
TRBJ1-1,TRBV28,CASSLIRGTEAFF
TRBJ1-2,TRBV11-2,CASSLEGSISYGYTF
TRBJ2-2,TRBV9,CASSVGGQGPGELFF
TRBJ2-3,TRBV3-1,CASSQDPGGGDTQYF
TRBJ2-7,TRBV10-3,CAISNYSGSVTYEQYF
TRBJ1-6,TRBV5-4,CASSLWDTDNSPLHF
TRBJ2-5,TRBV7-6,CASSLIAGDETQYF
TRBJ2-1,TRBV5-6,CASSTSDNEQFF
TRBJ1-2,TRBV27,CASSLWGTAYGYTF
TRBJ2-1,TRBV15,CATSPYSRGGFDEQFF
TRBJ2-7,TRBV9,CASSHPRQTYEQYF
TRBJ2-7,TRBV5-6,CASSLGGGIHEQYF
TRBJ2-1,TRBV5-4,CASSLGSAEQFF
TRBJ1-2,TRBV12-3/TRBV12-4,CASSPGKTGFYGYTF
TRBJ2-7,TRBV11-1,CASSSDGLAVPGTYEQYF
TRBJ2-2,TRBV29-1,CSVGPGQGENTGELFF
TRBJ1-5,TRBV28,CASSLSEGQPQHF
TRBJ2-7,TRBV27,CASSLIDRAHLCF
TRBJ2-5,TRBV5-6,CASSSPGTGDQETQYF
TRBJ2-3,TRBV6-4,CASSESGGQGADTQYF